This TCR beta chain stems from a study of T cells after yellow fever vaccination. Overall study context: SMART-Seq v4 Ultra Low Input served to prepare low-cell-number fractions. Study observations and caveats: At less than 97% for CD4 and just over 85% for CD8, most primary-vaccination clones showed up again after the booster.

The CDR3 spans 15 residues. CDR1 is DFQATT and CDR2 is SNEGSKA in the germline V gene (reference sequence). V dropped 3 bases and J dropped 3 bases, with 17 bases sitting between them. A note on this clonotype: The antigen is undetermined.

The TCR cDNA carried a universal primer site and UMIs from 5'RACE template switching. TCRdb fed the 5' RACE reads into MiXCR, producing one record per CDR3 protein. Of 450,000 to 550,000 distinct CDR3 sequences in the sample, around 21% were seen once. Here the sequenced sample was PBMCs, taken 15 days after the yellow fever booster vaccination. The sequence was obtained from a man aged 25 to 40 who received the YFV17D yellow fever vaccine. The chain is built from TRBV20-1 and TRBJ2-5; perhaps D is TRBD1 or TRBD2 (5 bases each). CDR3 sequence reads: CSARGFRDPKETQYF. The CDR3 coding sequence is TGCAGTGCTAGGGGCTTCCGGGACCCTAAAGAGACCCAGTACTTC.